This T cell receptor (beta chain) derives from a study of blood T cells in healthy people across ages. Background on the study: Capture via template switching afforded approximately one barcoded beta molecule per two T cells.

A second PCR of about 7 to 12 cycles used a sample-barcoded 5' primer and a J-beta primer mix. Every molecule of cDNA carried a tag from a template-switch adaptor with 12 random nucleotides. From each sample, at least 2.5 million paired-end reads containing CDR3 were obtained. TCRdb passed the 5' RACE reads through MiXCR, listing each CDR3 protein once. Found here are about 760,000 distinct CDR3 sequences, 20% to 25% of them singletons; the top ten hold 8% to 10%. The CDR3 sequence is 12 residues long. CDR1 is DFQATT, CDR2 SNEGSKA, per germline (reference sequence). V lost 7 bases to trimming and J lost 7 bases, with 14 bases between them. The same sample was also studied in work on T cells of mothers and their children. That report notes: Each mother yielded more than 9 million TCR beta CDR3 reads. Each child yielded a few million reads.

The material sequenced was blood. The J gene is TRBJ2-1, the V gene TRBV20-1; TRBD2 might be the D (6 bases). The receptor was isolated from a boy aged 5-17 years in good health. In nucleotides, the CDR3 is TGCAGTGTCCTCGCGGAGGGGAATGAGCAGTTCTTC. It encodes CSVLAEGNEQFF.